The sample holds a few counts of the clone carrying this TCR beta chain. These data originate in a study of T-cell reconstitution after alpha-beta-depleted transplantation in children. Researchers prepared the TCRbeta library using unique molecular identifiers, the study reports. TCRdb fed the PCR reads into MiXCR, producing one record per CDR3 protein. The data show fewer than 550,000 distinct CDR3 sequences, approximately 10% seen once. The germline V gene has CDR1 LNHNV and CDR2 YYDKDF (reference sequence). The CDR3 sequence is 14 residues long. V dropped 8 bases and J dropped 4 bases, with 17 bases sitting between them.

The chain combines TRBV15 with TRBJ1-1, with D perhaps matching TRBD1 (6 bases). This receptor was obtained from a human donor who donated a stem cell graft to a child with acute myeloid leukemia. This sample comprised PBMCs from the stem cell graft donor, obtained from the stem cell graft. CDR3 loop: CATRRGLGSTEAFF. The CDR3 DNA sequence: TGTGCCACCCGTCGGGGGCTGGGCAGCACTGAAGCTTTCTTT.